The 19 T cell receptor beta chains presented below share a single source sample, sequenced in a study of cytomegalovirus exposure and HLA in healthy donors. PCR amplification relied on 60 Vbeta primers (plus 13 Jbeta primers). Sequenced by immunoSEQ multiplex PCR; TCRdb stores in-frame clones only, minus some. This sample carries roughly 49,000 clones, 77% of them seen once, and the ten largest clones take around 2.9%. The sample was PBMCs. These receptors came from a woman aged 40-49 years in good health and CMV-seropositive.

This clone has only a few counts. The chain joins TRBV27 to TRBJ1-6; D not certain. Germline loops: CDR1 MNHEY, CDR2 SMNVEV (reference sequence). V was pared by 5 bases and J by 8 bases, with 13 bases between. The CDR3 has 14 amino acids. CDR3 sequence reads: CASSASRRDSPLHF. The CDR3 region has the DNA TGTGCCAGCAGTGCATCCAGGAGGGATTCACCCCTCCACTTT.

The chain couples TRBV6-1 to TRBJ1-5, with D possibly matching TRBD1 (5 bases). The CDR3 extends over 15 amino acids. The germline CDR1 and CDR2 sequences are MNHNS and SASEGT. The germline V and J ends were trimmed by 1 base and 1 base, with 8 bases remaining between them. In DNA form, the CDR3 reads TGTGCCAGCAGTGAAGGAAACAGGAGCAATCAGCCCCAGCATTTT. Its translation is CASSEGNRSNQPQHF.

The chain links TRBV4-3 to TRBJ2-1; 9 bases are shared with TRBD1. The junction had 10 bases not matched to a gene; V was cut back by 1 base and J by 6 bases. This CDR3 contains 17 residues. In germline, CDR1 is LGHNA, CDR2 YSLEER. The CDR3 region has the DNA TGCGCCAGCAGCCAAGCTCCTGGACAGGGGATAACCAATGAGCAGTTCTTC. Translation gives CASSQAPGQGITNEQFF.

This sequence joins TRBV4-2 and TRBJ2-7, with 16 bases matching TRBD2. The ends lost 2 bases at V and 3 bases at J; junction bases unmatched: 7. Germline CDR1 reads LGHNA; CDR2 reads YNFKEQ. There are 18 residues in the CDR3. The CDR3 DNA is TGTGCCAGCAGCCAAATAGACGGGACTAGCGGGGGGGGCTACGAGCAGTACTTC. Translated, it gives CASSQIDGTSGGGYEQYF.

This clone was observed a handful of times. This chain links TRBV5-1 with TRBJ1-5; D is uncertain. The V gene lost 4 bases and the J gene lost 6 bases, with 5 bases spanning the gap. CDR1 is SGHRS, CDR2 YFSETQ, per germline. CDR3 length equals 11 residues. In nucleotides, the CDR3 is TGCGCCAGCAGCCTTGTTCAGCCCCAGCATTTT. It codes for CASSLVQPQHF.

This clone appeared once. This chain joins TRBV6-6 and TRBJ1-1, with 7 bases lining up with TRBD1. Losses at the gene ends were 11 bases for V and 1 base for J; bases not matched to a gene: 13. This CDR3 comprises 15 residues. Germline CDR1 is MNHNY and CDR2 is SVGAGI (reference sequence). In nucleotides, the CDR3 is TGTGCCGCCCGGGACAGAGAAACGGGGAACACTGAAGCTTTCTTT. It yields the protein CAARDRETGNTEAFF.

The chain joins TRBV27 to TRBJ1-1, with D possibly TRBD1 on 5 matching bases. Germline V gene data show CDR1 as MNHEY and CDR2 as SMNVEV (reference sequence). V was cut by 3 bases and J by 4 bases, with 12 bases left in between. The CDR3 spans 14 residues. CDR3 DNA sequence: TGTGCCAGCAGTTTTCAGGGAAGGGTCACTGAAGCTTTCTTT. Translating gives CASSFQGRVTEAFF.

The CDR3 region has the DNA TGTGCCAGCTCACCAAGCCCCTACGAGCAGTACTTC. This translates into CASSPSPYEQYF. The gene calls are TRBV18 and TRBJ2-7, with no clear D. Trimming took 2 bases from V and 2 from J, leaving 4 bases between them. This CDR3 is built from 12 residues. Germline CDR1 KGHSH, CDR2 LQKENI.

This clone was recorded a few times. The conserved phenylalanine or tryptophan is not found at the CDR3 terminus, so this likely reflects a read error. The DNA is left out, because the CDR3 cannot be placed on it with certainty; the CDR3 is given as TCRdb lists it. The genes are TRBV5-6 and TRBJ1-3. The CDR3 length equals 14 residues, ends included. Germline loops: CDR1 SGHDT, CDR2 YYEEEE. The CDR3 here is CASSQPRLTSLDAG.

The V gene is TRBV19, the J gene TRBJ1-2; a weak D match, TRBD1 (6 bases). The germline V gene encodes CDR1 LNHDA and CDR2 SQIVND (reference sequence). There are 14 residues in the CDR3. Between the trimmed V and J ends, which lost 5 bases and 5 bases, there was a span of 15 bases. The CDR3 region has the DNA TGTGCCAGTAGTCAGGGGCCAATCGCGTATGGCTACACCTTC. Residues: CASSQGPIAYGYTF.

This clone has only a few counts. The chain links TRBV7-8 to TRBJ2-7, with 9 nucleotides matching TRBD2. V shed 6 bases and J 0 bases; nucleotides not matched to a gene: 9. The CDR3 sequence is 16 residues long. CDR1 and CDR2 (germline): SGHVS, FQNEAQ. The CDR3 DNA follows: TGTGCCAGCAGTGCGGGGGGGGCCCTTGCCTCCTACGAGCAGTACTTC. The encoded protein is CASSAGGALASYEQYF.

V is TRBV7-2 and J is TRBJ2-1, with a weak D call TRBD1 (6 bases). The V end was cut by 4 bases, the J end by 9 bases, with 16 bases between. Germline CDR1 is SGHTA and CDR2 is FQGNSA. This CDR3 has 14 residues. This CDR3 reads CASSSQQGLGEQFF. CDR3 DNA: TGTGCCAGCAGCTCCCAACAGGGTCTGGGTGAGCAGTTCTTC.

The chain combines TRBV13 with TRBJ1-6, with D hard to call. The germline V and J ends were trimmed by 2 bases and 7 bases, with 9 bases remaining between them. Looked up from germline, CDR1 is PRHDT and CDR2 is FYEKMQ (reference sequence). The CDR3 covers 14 residues. The CDR3 DNA is TGTGCCAGCAGCTTAAGCCCGAGAAATTCACCCCTCCACTTT. Encoded protein: CASSLSPRNSPLHF.

V gene TRBV6-5 combines with J gene TRBJ2-2, with TRBD1 as a possible D gene (5 bases). Per the germline V gene, CDR1 is MNHEY and CDR2 is SVGAGI. Trimming pared 4 bases from V and 0 bases from J, leaving 9 bases between. CDR3 size: 15 residues. This chain's CDR3 is CASSLRGPNTGELFF. In DNA form, the CDR3 reads TGTGCCAGCAGTTTAAGGGGTCCGAACACCGGGGAGCTGTTTTTT.

This rearrangement joins TRBV29-1 to TRBJ1-3; tentative D call: TRBD1 (5 bases). Between the trimmed V and J ends, which lost 4 bases and 3 bases, there was a span of 10 bases. The CDR3 is 13 amino acids. Germline V gene sequence: CDR1 SQVTM, CDR2 ANQGSEA. CDR3 coding DNA: TGCAGCGTTGCAGGGCTGGTTGGAAACACCATATATTTT. Residues: CSVAGLVGNTIYF.

This chain connects TRBV27 to TRBJ2-5; D is perhaps TRBD1 (5 bases). The CDR3 is made up of 12 amino acids. CDR1 MNHEY and CDR2 SMNVEV come from the germline V gene (reference sequence). Trimming removed 3 bases at V and 6 bases at J, with 8 bases between. The CDR3 loop reads CASSFTGQTQYF. The CDR3 nucleotides read TGTGCCAGCAGTTTCACAGGTCAGACCCAGTACTTC.

This rearrangement joins TRBV5-1 to TRBJ1-2; 7 bases line up with TRBD1. Germline values: CDR1 SGHRS, CDR2 YFSETQ. V shed 3 bases and J 4 bases; nucleotides not matched to a gene: 3. This CDR3 is built from 13 residues. For the CDR3, the DNA is TGCGCCAGCAGCTCGGGACAGACCTATGGCTACACCTTC. It encodes CASSSGQTYGYTF.

V and J are TRBV11-2 and TRBJ2-7; 8 bases are a match to TRBD2. The length of the CDR3 is 15 residues. V lost 4 bases, J lost 4 bases, and 9 bases stayed unmatched. CDR1 SGHAT and CDR2 FQNNGV come from the germline V gene. CDR3 nucleotides: TGTGCCAGCAGCTCCACTAGCGGAGGTTCTTACGAGCAGTACTTC. Translating it yields CASSSTSGGSYEQYF.

The chain recombines TRBV11-3 with TRBJ1-5; tentative D call: TRBD1 (6 bases). The ends were cut back, 5 bases at V and 3 bases at J, with 17 bases in the middle. The CDR3 has 16 residues. CDR1 is SGHNT, CDR2 YENEEA, per germline. This chain's CDR3 is CASSISSGTHNQPQHF. In DNA, the CDR3 is TGTGCCAGCAGCATATCCTCCGGGACACACAATCAGCCCCAGCATTTT.